Listed below are T cell receptor beta chains from one sample, sequenced in a study of cytomegalovirus exposure and HLA in healthy donors. Produced via immunoSEQ multiplex PCR; TCRdb's table is partial and in-frame only. The table records under 200,000 clones, roughly 13% of them present only once. Sequenced sample: PBMCs. Receptors were obtained from a man in his fifties or sixties in good health and CMV-seropositive. Each CDR3 is given with its conserved first and last residue. D genes are given only for firm matches. Clone size is not always given. Where it is, it says once, few, many or a class for expanded clones.

abundance,v_gene,j_gene,d_gene,CDR3aa,CDR3nt
few,TRBV7-8,TRBJ1-2,-,CASKGVWTADGGYTF,TGTGCCAGCAAGGGCGTCTGGACAGCCGATGGCGGCTACACCTTC
few,TRBV11-2,TRBJ2-7,-,CASSSPLRGAGEQYF,TGTGCCAGCAGCTCCCCCCTCCGGGGGGCGGGGGAGCAGTACTTC
-,TRBV30,TRBJ1-1,-,CAWKGQNTEAFF,TGTGCCTGGAAGGGACAGAACACTGAAGCTTTCTTT
-,TRBV7-2,TRBJ1-5,TRBD1,CASSLFDRGREPQHF,TGTGCCAGCAGCTTGTTCGACAGGGGTCGGGAGCCCCAGCATTTT
-,TRBV10-3,TRBJ1-4,-,CAISDIVTEKTTNEKLFF,TGTGCCATCAGTGACATCGTGACAGAAAAAACAACTAATGAAAAACTGTTTTTT
few,TRBV2,TRBJ2-5,TRBD2,CASSGGVLAGGQETQYF,TGTGCCAGCAGCGGGGGGGTCCTAGCGGGGGGACAAGAGACCCAGTACTTC
-,TRBV6-5,TRBJ2-3,-,CASSPDIGTDTQYF,TGTGCCAGCAGTCCGGACATCGGCACAGATACGCAGTATTTT
few,TRBV11-3,TRBJ2-3,TRBD1,CASSTGQGGTDTQYF,TGTGCCAGCAGCACCGGACAGGGCGGGACAGATACGCAGTATTTT
-,TRBV4-3,TRBJ2-1,-,CASSQSGTSAREQFF,TGCGCCAGCAGCCAATCCGGGACTTCGGCCCGTGAGCAGTTCTTC
few,TRBV7-9,TRBJ2-1,TRBD1,CASSLTGGSYNEQFF,TGTGCCAGCAGCCTAACAGGGGGCTCCTACAATGAGCAGTTCTTC
-,TRBV6-5,TRBJ2-5,-,CASSPGIGWETQYF,TGTGCCAGCAGCCCCGGGATAGGGTGGGAGACCCAGTACTTC
few,TRBV2,TRBJ2-5,TRBD2,CASSGRLAGIETQYF,TGTGCCAGCAGTGGTCGGCTAGCGGGGATAGAGACCCAGTACTTC
few,TRBV27,TRBJ1-5,TRBD1,CASSLTGEVSNQPQHF,TGTGCCAGCAGTTTAACAGGGGAGGTCAGCAATCAGCCCCAGCATTTT
-,TRBV5-1,TRBJ2-3,TRBD2,CASSFSGGSTDTQYF,TGCGCCAGCAGCTTTTCGGGGGGGAGCACAGATACGCAGTATTTT
few,TRBV2,TRBJ1-5,TRBD1,CASNPDRASNQPQHF,TGTGCCAGCAACCCGGACAGGGCAAGCAATCAGCCCCAGCATTTT
few,TRBV5-8,TRBJ1-1,-,CASVDRTEAFF,TGTGCCAGCGTTGATAGGACAGAAGCTTTCTTT
-,TRBV9,TRBJ1-2,-,CASSVEGGSNYGYTF,TGTGCCAGCAGCGTCGAAGGCGGAAGCAACTATGGCTACACCTTC
few,TRBV7-6,TRBJ2-7,TRBD1,CASSLEGQGPYEQYF,TGTGCCAGCAGCTTAGAGGGACAGGGTCCCTACGAGCAGTACTTC